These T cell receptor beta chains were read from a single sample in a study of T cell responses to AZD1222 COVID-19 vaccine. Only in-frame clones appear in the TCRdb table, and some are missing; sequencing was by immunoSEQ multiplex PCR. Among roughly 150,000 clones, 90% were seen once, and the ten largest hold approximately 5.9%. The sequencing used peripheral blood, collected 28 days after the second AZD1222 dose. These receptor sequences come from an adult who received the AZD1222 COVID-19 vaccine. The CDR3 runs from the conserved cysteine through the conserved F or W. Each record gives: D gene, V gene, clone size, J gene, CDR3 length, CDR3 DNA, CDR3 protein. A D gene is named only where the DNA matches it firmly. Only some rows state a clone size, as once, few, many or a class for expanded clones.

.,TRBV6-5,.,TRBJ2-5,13,TGTGCCAGCAGGCTCCTAGAAGACGAGACCCAGTACTTC,CASRLLEDETQYF
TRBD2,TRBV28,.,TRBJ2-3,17,TGTGCCAGCAGTTTACCACGACTAGCGGGGGCCACAGATACGCAGTATTTT,CASSLPRLAGATDTQYF
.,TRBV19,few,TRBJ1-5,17,TGTGCCAGTAGTATAGTTCGGCGGGGTTGGGTCAATCAGCCCCAGCATTTT,CASSIVRRGWVNQPQHF
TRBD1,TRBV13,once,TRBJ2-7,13,TGTGCCAGCAGCTCGCGACAGGGCCGCGAGCAGTACTTC,CASSSRQGREQYF
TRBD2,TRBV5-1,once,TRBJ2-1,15,TGCGCCAGCAGCTTTCAGCGGGAGCCCCGGGATGAGCAGTTCTTC,CASSFQREPRDEQFF
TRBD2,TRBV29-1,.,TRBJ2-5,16,TGCAGCGTTGTTAGGGGACTAGCGGGAGGGCGAGAGACCCAGTACTTC,CSVVRGLAGGRETQYF
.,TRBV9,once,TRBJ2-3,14,TGTGCCAGCAGCGTAGATGGGAGCCCAGATACGCAGTATTTT,CASSVDGSPDTQYF
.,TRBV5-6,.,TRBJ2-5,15,TGTGCCAGCAGCTTGGAGGGCAGACTCCAAGAGACCCAGTACTTC,CASSLEGRLQETQYF
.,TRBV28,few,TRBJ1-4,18,TGTGCCAGCAGTTCCCACGTTCTAATCGGGGGTACTAATGAAAAACTGTTTTTT,CASSSHVLIGGTNEKLFF
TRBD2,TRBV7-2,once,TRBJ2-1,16,TGTGCCAGCAGCTTAGATCGGGGACTACAATACAATGAGCAGTTCTTC,CASSLDRGLQYNEQFF
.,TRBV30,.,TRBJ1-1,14,TGTGCCTGGCAGGGGTCCCCTATGAACACTGAAGCTTTCTTT,CAWQGSPMNTEAFF
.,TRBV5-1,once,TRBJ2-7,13,TGCGCCAGCAGCCCCGGGGGTCGCGGCGAGCAGTACTTC,CASSPGGRGEQYF
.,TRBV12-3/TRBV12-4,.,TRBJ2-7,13,TGTGCCAGCAGCCACGACAGCTCCTACGAGCAGTACTTC,CASSHDSSYEQYF
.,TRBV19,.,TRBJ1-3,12,TGTGCCGTACGGACACCCGGCTACACCATATATTTT,CAVRTPGYTIYF
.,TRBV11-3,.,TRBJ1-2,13,TGTGCCAGCAGCTTAGCGGCAGTGAAGGGCTACACCTTC,CASSLAAVKGYTF
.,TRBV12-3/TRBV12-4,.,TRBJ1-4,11,TGTGCCAGCAGTTTGGGGGGAAAACTGTTTTTT,CASSLGGKLFF
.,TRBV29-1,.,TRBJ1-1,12,TGCAGCGGATCCTCAGGGGTCACTGAAGCTTTCTTT,CSGSSGVTEAFF
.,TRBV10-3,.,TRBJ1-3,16,TGTGCCATCAGTAGGGAAGGACGGCCTTCTGGAAACACCATATATTTT,CAISREGRPSGNTIYF
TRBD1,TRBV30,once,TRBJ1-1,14,TGTGCCTGGACCCGGCTGACAGGGGGAACTGAAGCTTTCTTT,CAWTRLTGGTEAFF
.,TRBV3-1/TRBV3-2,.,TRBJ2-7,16,TGTGCCAGCAGCCACGATGACCCACTCGGGGTGTACGAGCAGTACTTC,CASSHDDPLGVYEQYF
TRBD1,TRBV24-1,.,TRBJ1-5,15,TGTGCCACCAGTGAGGGGACAGGTGGCAATCAGCCCCAGCATTTT,CATSEGTGGNQPQHF
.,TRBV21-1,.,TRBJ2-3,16,TGTGCCAGCAGCAAGAGGCGGGGGGATGGCACAGATACGCAGTATTTT,CASSKRRGDGTDTQYF
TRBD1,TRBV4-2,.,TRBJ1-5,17,TGTGCCAGCAGCCAAGGGTTCCGACAGGGCCAAAATCAGCCCCAGCATTTT,CASSQGFRQGQNQPQHF
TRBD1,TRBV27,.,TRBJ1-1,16,TGTGCCAGCAGTCCCTACCGGGACAGATCGAACACTGAAGCTTTCTTT,CASSPYRDRSNTEAFF
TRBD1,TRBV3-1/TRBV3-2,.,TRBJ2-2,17,TGTGCCAGCAGCCCGACCTTGACAGGGGGGAACACCGGGGAGCTGTTTTTT,CASSPTLTGGNTGELFF
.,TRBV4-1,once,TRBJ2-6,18,TGCGCCAGCAGCCAACCGCGGGCTGCTTGGGATGGGGCCAACGTCCTGACTTTC,CASSQPRAAWDGANVLTF